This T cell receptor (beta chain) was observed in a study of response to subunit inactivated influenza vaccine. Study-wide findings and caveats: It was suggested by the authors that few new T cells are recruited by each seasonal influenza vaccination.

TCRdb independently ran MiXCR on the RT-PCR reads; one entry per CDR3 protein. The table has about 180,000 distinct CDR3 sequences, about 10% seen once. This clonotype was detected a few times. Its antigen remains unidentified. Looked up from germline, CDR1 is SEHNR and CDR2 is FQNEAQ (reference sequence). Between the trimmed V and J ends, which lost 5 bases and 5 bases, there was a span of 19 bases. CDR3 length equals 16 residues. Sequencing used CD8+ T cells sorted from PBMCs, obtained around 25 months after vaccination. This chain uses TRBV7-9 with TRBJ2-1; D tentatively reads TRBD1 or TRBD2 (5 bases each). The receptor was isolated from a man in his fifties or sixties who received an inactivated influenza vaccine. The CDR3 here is CASSRSRDPNDNEQFF. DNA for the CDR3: TGTGCCAGCAGCAGATCCCGGGACCCGAATGACAATGAGCAGTTCTTC.